Listed here is a single TCR beta chain. The antigen is not known. Produced via immunoSEQ multiplex PCR; TCRdb's table is partial and in-frame only. The table records about 32,000 clones, roughly 76% of them present only once. This specimen comes from a study of OX40 agonist ivuxolimab in advanced cancers. Study context: Participants could have had prior anti-PD-1, anti-PD-L1 or anti-CTLA-4 therapy, and around 43% had some. One hepatocellular carcinoma and a couple of cutaneous melanoma patients partially responded.

The germline gives CDR1 SGHVS, CDR2 FQNEAQ. The CDR3 is made up of 15 amino acids. Study findings and constraints: Clonal expansion from baseline to week 6 occurred in both CD4+ and CD8+ T cells.

The source of this sequence is an adult with an advanced solid tumor such as melanoma, head and neck, liver or kidney cancer. V gene TRBV7-8 combines with J gene TRBJ2-5; 11 bases align to TRBD2. Near its end, the DNA agrees better with TRBJ2-7, so the J call may be wrong. The starting material was CD4+ or CD8+ T cells sorted from blood, obtained in a trial of the OX40 agonist ivuxolimab. In nucleotides, the CDR3 is TGTGCCAGCAGCTTAGGACTAGCGGGGAGCTACGAGCAGTACTTC. It specifies CASSLGLAGSYEQYF.